The T cell receptor beta chain under discussion was sequenced for a study of low-dose radiotherapy and immunotherapy resistance in tumors. Study as a whole: Each fraction for Cohort 1 was 0.5 Gy, given every 2 weeks, and the total came to 6.5 Gy.

Alpha and beta chains were covered, as first-strand cDNA relied on TRAV- and TRBV-specific primers. Amplification, which lasted approximately 19 PCR cycles, used a constant-region primer and V-primer adapter to amplify TCRs. TCRdb redid the calling of the reads with MiXCR, one entry per CDR3 protein. The sample consists of 31,000 or so distinct CDR3 sequences, around 50% of them appearing once. Time point specified: after trial treatment. Treatment specified: LDRT plus nivolumab, ipilimumab, low-dose cyclophosphamide and aspirin (RACIN trial). Each eligible patient had an advanced solid tumor, and these tumors lacked tumor-infiltrating lymphocytes. By sample fraction, this clonotype is medium-sized. The CDR3 runs 13 residues. The germline CDR1 and CDR2 sequences are SGHDT and YYEEEE. V dropped 4 bases and J dropped 4 bases, with 11 bases sitting between them.

This receptor was obtained from a male donor with gallbladder cancer. The sequencing here drew on PBMCs, taken after low-dose radiotherapy plus immunotherapy. The rearrangement joins TRBV5-6 to TRBJ2-5; D might be TRBD2 (5 bases). This CDR3 reads CASSRGEGETQYF. CDR3 DNA: TGTGCCAGCAGCCGCGGAGAGGGAGAGACCCAGTACTTC.